This T cell receptor beta chain was obtained from a study of CD8+ T cells in alopecia areata. Study outcomes and limitations: During tofacitinib treatment, many expanded lesional clones remained in scalp and blood. Higher clonality and more expanded CD8+ clones appeared in lesional than normal scalp. Links between baseline CD8+ expansion and response need larger treated cohorts.

Sequencing templates came from extracted RNA that was reverse transcribed into cDNA. The assay was immunoSEQ multiplex PCR, and TCRdb's table has in-frame clones only and misses some. The sample comprises 15,000 to 20,000 clones, approximately 56% of which are singletons, and 7.5% to 9.5% rests with the top ten. The CDR3 is 15 amino acids. V dropped 0 bases and J dropped 2 bases, with 10 bases sitting between them. Per germline, CDR1 SGHNT and CDR2 YYREEE (reference sequence). Described treatment: oral pan-JAK inhibitor, 5-10 mg twice daily. As part of sample collection, lesional scalp punch biopsies and peripheral blood were taken from alopecia areata patients. With respect to this clone: Its antigen is currently unknown.

This TCR came from a human donor with alopecia areata. The rearrangement uses TRBV5-4 and TRBJ2-3, with D uncertain. The sample in question was skin, obtained at week 4, from a patient treated with tofacitinib. The CDR3, as DNA: TGTGCCAGCAGCTTGGCGGGTCACCCCACAGATACGCAGTATTTT. This codes for CASSLAGHPTDTQYF.